This TCR beta chain was captured by sequencing in a study of cytomegalovirus exposure and HLA in healthy donors. The wider study: Drawn from HLA-typed donors, 83 million or so unique TCRs were held in an early data release.

A multiplex PCR was run with 60 Vbeta primers and 13 Jbeta primers. Method: immunoSEQ multiplex PCR; TCRdb's copy keeps in-frame clones and lacks some. The sample contains about 130,000 clones, 76% of which appear only once. Per germline, CDR1 MNHEY and CDR2 SVGAGI. Deletions cut 6 bases from V and 16 bases from J, with 22 bases between. The CDR3 extends over 14 amino acids. This chain joins TRBV6-5 and TRBJ1-6; D is perhaps TRBD1 (6 bases). The sample comprised PBMCs. The receptor comes from a man aged 35-49 years in good health and CMV-seronegative. CDR3 in DNA: TGTGCCAGCAGCGTGGACAGTATAACCTCCCTGCTCCACTTT. It translates to CASSVDSITSLLHF.